This T cell receptor beta chain was found in a study of regulatory T cells in long-lasting Graves disease (dated by TCRdb to about 2021). Regarding the study in general: In the newly diagnosed Graves' disease group, patients had been taking antithyroid drugs for less than 3 months. This study used TCR sequencing and RNA sequencing of peripheral blood to compare persistent Graves' disease patients against newly diagnosed Graves' disease patients. The study was conducted in China and was registered as a clinical trial. A total of around 35 samples were covered by TCR sequencing, comprising around 13 persistent and approximately 20 newly diagnosed Graves' disease patients. What the work shows at the level of the full study, not this receptor alone: As a limitation, the authors acknowledged that the small sample size may reduce accuracy. Persistent disease showed preferential use of TRBV28, TRBJ1-2 and TRBJ2-5, whereas newly diagnosed disease favored TRBV20-1 and TRBJ2-1. Compared with newly diagnosed patients, persistent Graves' disease patients had lower TCR Shannon entropy and fewer highly expanded clones, which suggests clonal expansion. Peripheral blood alone was examined, since thyroid tissue, which constituted the primary lesion, could not be accessed. Patients with persistent disease shared more public clonotypes (about 2,500) than newly diagnosed patients did (nearly 1,000). Sequencing and analysis were restricted to the TCR beta chain.

The CDR3 covers 13 residues, taking in both the cysteine and the phenylalanine. The kept DNA is CDR3 alone, 39 bases in frame from the first base. Deletion took 6 bases off V and 4 bases off J, with a span of 10 bases between the germline ends. CDR1 SNHLY and CDR2 FYNNEI were looked up in the germline V gene. This clonotype was found many times. Its target antigen remains unknown. The record has no base qualities; no much larger clone is one base away. The library relied on multiplex PCR. Sequencing relied on an Illumina HiSeq 4000. TCR beta libraries were built with iRepertoire HTBI primers and Arm-PCR amplification of CDR3 regions. Before sequencing, the PCR products went through gel purification. The paper's processing steps were these. Gene usage analysis of CDR3 amino acid clonotypes used the roughly 62 TRBV and 14 to 15 TRBJ segments found across samples. Filtered high-quality paired reads were merged into contigs using COPE and FqMerger. Contigs were aligned with BLAST to IMGT TRBV, TRBD and TRBJ reference genes, and CDR3 was defined per IMGT. Highly expanded clones were defined as clonotypes with a frequency above 0.1%. Repertoire diversity was measured by Shannon entropy, and V-J evenness by the Gini coefficient. A clonotype was considered public if more than one individual shared it. In TCRdb, the public reads were trimmed at Q25 with fastp and aligned with MiXCR, with productive beta chains retained. Each entry merges the rows of one CDR3 protein and shows their most common DNA and genes. TCRdb's processing, not the study's, gives the V and J calls here. The sample contains 530,000 or so distinct CDR3 sequences, about 16% of them found a single time. Together, the top ten hold around 12% of the sample.

The time point label of this sample denotes: newly diagnosed GD, antithyroid drugs for less than 3 months. RNA was extracted from PBMCs in TRIzol for both TCR sequencing and RNA sequencing. The diagnosis of Graves' disease followed American Thyroid Association guidelines. Patients for the study were recruited at an endocrinology department in Xi'an, China. From each patient, 8 to 10 milliliters of peripheral blood was collected into an EDTA anticoagulant tube. Ficoll Paque Plus density gradient separation was used to isolate PBMCs, and no further T cell sorting was performed. An Agilent 2100 Bioanalyzer and agarose gel were used to check RNA quality, and a NanoDrop 2000 was used to measure RNA concentration. These data were also reused for a study on T cells in Graves' hyperthyroidism and ophthalmopathy. As the second publication notes: Stable Graves' hyperthyroidism was defined as the absence of progression to ophthalmopathy over 18 months of follow-up. Hyperthyroidism patients were aged 18 to 65 years and newly diagnosed, with disease duration of less than 2 months. Any patient with an uncontrolled infection, another autoimmune disease, pregnancy or lactation was excluded. Diagnoses relied on clinical symptoms, serum thyroxine and TRAb, thyroid ultrasound and orbital computed tomography. A first-round RT-PCR of the TCR CDR3 used the HTBI primer set with the Qiagen OneStep RT-PCR kit. Most expanded thyroid clonotypes (frequency above 0.001) were also detected in blood, a finding suggesting that blood repertoires may reflect thyroid immune responses. Ophthalmopathy was separated from stable hyperthyroidism by a 13 V-J signature model, with approximately 85% sensitivity and about 81% specificity obtained in cross-validation and 80%/75% obtained in testing. During validation, the model predicted progression to ophthalmopathy a median of approximately 7 months ahead of onset, with just under 71% sensitivity and about 75% specificity. To identify distinguishing TCR V-J signatures, a discovery cohort of around 100 patients was used, comprising 40 to 45 with Graves' ophthalmopathy and around 57 with stable Graves' hyperthyroidism. Prospective prediction of ophthalmopathy was tested in an independent validation cohort of 18 to 20 hyperthyroidism patients and 17 patients who later progressed to ophthalmopathy. The 100 discovery patients were randomly split 7:3 into training and test sets. Thyroid tissue and blood T-cell repertoires from about 6 Graves' hyperthyroidism patients were also compared in the study. After sampling, hyperthyroidism patients received methimazole starting at 30 mg daily, and ophthalmopathy patients received high-dose intravenous methylprednisolone. The libraries were constructed in a second round of multiplex PCR and then size-selected and purified. Libraries were sequenced paired-end with 100 bp reads on an Illumina HiSeq2000. SOAPnuke was used to process the raw data, removing reads that contained adapters or uncalled bases, had a mean Phred below 15, or lacked an exact match to the constant primer or identifier. COPE v1.2.5 was used to merge the high-quality paired reads, and each unique nucleotide sequence was defined as a clonotype. Clonotypes were aligned to IMGT TRBV, TRBD and TRBJ reference segments using MiTCR v1.1. Analysis was restricted to V-J combinations with a frequency above 0.0001, which covered about 99% of repertoires. The TCS score was defined as F50 (clonal expansion) divided by E x V (chaos), with BLOSUM62-based TCRdist calculated between CDR3 peptides within each V-J. Welch's t-statistics and random forest reduced 450 to 600 V-J features to 13, which were used in a naive Bayes classifier (R e1071). No statistical method was used to set the sample size in advance, and investigators knew the group allocation. According to the paper, TCR Vbeta CDR3 sequencing was carried out on some 130 peripheral blood samples, which came from under 50 ophthalmopathy, some 73 hyperthyroidism and approximately 17 progressor patients.

The material was peripheral blood mononuclear cells (PBMCs), obtained at new diagnosis, from a patient treated with antithyroid drugs. This TCR was recovered from a man between 18 and 35 years old with Graves disease. Donor details come from another sample of the same person, matched by shared clones. The chain employs TRBV2 and TRBJ1-5, and TRBD1 may be the D gene, going by 6 matching bases. The bases read TGTGCCAGCAGGGGGGGGGCTAATCAGCCCCAGCATTTT. Protein translation: CASRGGANQPQHF.